This paragraph covers one T cell receptor beta chain sequence. The cohort comprised adults aged 18 to 89 years residing in 24 US areas. This record belongs to a study of blood T cell repertoires in COVID-19. The wider study: Before being deemed recovered, Cohort 3 donors had two negative PCRs, clearance, or symptom resolution. T cells, B-cell-depleted T cells, or PBMCs provided the cDNA or gDNA that served as material.

The CDR3 loop spans 15 amino acids. Germline CDR1 reads SGHRS; CDR2 reads YFSETQ. With 4 bases clipped from V and 3 bases from J, the junction kept 5 bases outside the gene matches. Generated by immunoSEQ multiplex PCR, the TCRdb table keeps only in-frame clones and is missing some. Among approximately 190,000 clones listed, more than 85% were seen once. The chain combines TRBV5-1 with TRBJ1-5; 9 bases fit TRBD1. The receptor was isolated from a woman in her thirties or forties in a cohort exposed to, infected with or recovered from COVID-19 (not recorded which). Input material: PBMCs or T cells enriched from blood (not recorded which). This chain's CDR3 is CASSLQGAYNQPQHF. CDR3 DNA: TGCGCCAGCAGCCTACAGGGGGCGTACAATCAGCCCCAGCATTTT.